These 6 T cell receptor beta chains were all obtained from the same sample, sequenced in a study of control samples from healthy donors and cancer patients. Sequencing used immunoSEQ multiplex PCR; TCRdb keeps in-frame clones, though not all of them. This table holds 250,000 to 300,000 clones, around 79% found once. Sequenced: PBMCs. These receptors all come from a woman in her fifties or sixties with lung cancer.

This clone was recorded a few times. J is TRBJ2-7 and V is TRBV20-1; 10 bases are a match to TRBD1. CDR1 and CDR2 (germline): DFQATT, SNEGSKA (reference sequence). This CDR3 is 13 amino acids long. V trimming: 3 bases; J trimming: 3 bases; junction bases outside the gene matches: 2. For the CDR3, the DNA is TGCAGTGCTAGTGGGACAGGGGACTACGAGCAGTACTTC. Protein: CSASGTGDYEQYF.

The rearrangement uses TRBV6-5 and TRBJ2-1; D not certain. The CDR3 has 12 amino acids. V was clipped by 6 bases and J by 0 bases, with 3 bases between them. Per the germline V gene, CDR1 is MNHEY and CDR2 is SVGAGI. CDR3 nucleotide sequence: TGTGCCAGCAGGCCCTCCTACAATGAGCAGTTCTTC. It translates to CASRPSYNEQFF.

The rearrangement links TRBV6-5 to TRBJ2-1; D gene unclear. The CDR3 covers 13 residues. Per the germline V gene, CDR1 is MNHEY and CDR2 is SVGAGI. With 3 bases removed from V and 3 bases from J, the gap between germline ends came to 6 bases. CDR3 bases: TGTGCCAGCAGTTATGACGTCTACAATGAGCAGTTCTTC. Its protein is CASSYDVYNEQFF.

This clone was observed a single time. The chain joins TRBV7-9 to TRBJ2-5, with D tentatively TRBD1 or TRBD2 (5 bases each). Germline V lookup: CDR1 SEHNR, CDR2 FQNEAQ (reference sequence). CDR3 length: 15 amino acids. V was shortened by 6 bases and J by 4 bases, with 18 bases between the two germline ends. The CDR3 nucleotides read TGTGCCAGCAGGAGGGGCGTAGGTTCGGGAGAGACCCAGTACTTC. Amino acids: CASRRGVGSGETQYF.

This clone was detected a few times. The rearrangement uses TRBV6-5 and TRBJ1-2; D is ambiguous. The V end was cut by 7 bases, the J end by 7 bases, with 10 bases between. The CDR3 spans 11 residues. Germline V lookup: CDR1 MNHEY, CDR2 SVGAGI. This chain's CDR3 is CASMMMFGYTF. The CDR3 DNA reads TGTGCCAGCATGATGATGTTTGGCTACACCTTC.

This chain uses TRBV2 with TRBJ2-7, with a weak D call TRBD1 (6 bases). V was trimmed by 5 bases and J by 4 bases, leaving 12 bases between them. This CDR3 has 13 amino acids. Per the germline V gene, CDR1 is SNHLY and CDR2 is FYNNEI. The DNA of the CDR3 is TGTGCCAGCAGTTCCGGGACACAGTACGAGCAGTACTTC. Protein product: CASSSGTQYEQYF.